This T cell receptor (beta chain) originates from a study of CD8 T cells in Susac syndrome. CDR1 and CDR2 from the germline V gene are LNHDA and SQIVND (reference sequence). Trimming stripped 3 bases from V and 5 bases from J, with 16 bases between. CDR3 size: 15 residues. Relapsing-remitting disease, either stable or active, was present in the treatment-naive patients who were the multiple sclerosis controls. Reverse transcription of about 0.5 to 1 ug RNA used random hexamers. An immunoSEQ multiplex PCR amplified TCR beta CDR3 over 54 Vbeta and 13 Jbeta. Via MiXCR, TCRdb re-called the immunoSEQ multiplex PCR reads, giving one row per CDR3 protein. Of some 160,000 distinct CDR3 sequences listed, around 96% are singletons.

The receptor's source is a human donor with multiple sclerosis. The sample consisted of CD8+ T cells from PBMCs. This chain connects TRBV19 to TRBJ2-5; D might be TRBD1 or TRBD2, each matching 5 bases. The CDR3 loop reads CASSIRSDKGETQYF. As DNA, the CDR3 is TGTGCCAGTAGTATCCGTAGCGATAAGGGGGAGACCCAGTACTTC.